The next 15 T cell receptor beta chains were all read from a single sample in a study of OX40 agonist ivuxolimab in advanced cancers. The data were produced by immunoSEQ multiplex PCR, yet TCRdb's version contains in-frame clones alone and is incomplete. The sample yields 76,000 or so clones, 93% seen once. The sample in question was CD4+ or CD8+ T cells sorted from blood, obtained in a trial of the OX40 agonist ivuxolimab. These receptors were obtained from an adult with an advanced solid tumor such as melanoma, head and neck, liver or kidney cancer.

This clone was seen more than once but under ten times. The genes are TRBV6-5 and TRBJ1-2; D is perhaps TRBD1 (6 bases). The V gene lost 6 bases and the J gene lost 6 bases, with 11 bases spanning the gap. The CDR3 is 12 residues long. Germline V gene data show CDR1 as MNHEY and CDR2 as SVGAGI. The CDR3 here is CASRSAGDGYTF. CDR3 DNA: TGTGCCAGCAGGTCGGCAGGGGATGGCTACACCTTC.

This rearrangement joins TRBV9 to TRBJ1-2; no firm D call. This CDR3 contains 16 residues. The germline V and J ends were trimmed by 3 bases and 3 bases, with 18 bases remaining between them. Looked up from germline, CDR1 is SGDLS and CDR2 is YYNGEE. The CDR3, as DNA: TGTGCCAGCAGCGCGACTTTAAGGGAAAAAGACTATGGCTACACCTTC. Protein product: CASSATLREKDYGYTF.

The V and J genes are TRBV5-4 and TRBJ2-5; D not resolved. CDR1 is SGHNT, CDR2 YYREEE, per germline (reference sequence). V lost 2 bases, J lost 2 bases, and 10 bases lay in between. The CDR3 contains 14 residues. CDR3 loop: CASSFKAEQETQYF. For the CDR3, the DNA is TGTGCCAGCAGCTTTAAGGCAGAACAAGAGACCCAGTACTTC.

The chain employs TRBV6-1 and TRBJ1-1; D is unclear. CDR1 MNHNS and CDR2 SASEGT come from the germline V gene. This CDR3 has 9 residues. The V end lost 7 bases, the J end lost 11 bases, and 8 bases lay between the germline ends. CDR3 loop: CASMMGAFF. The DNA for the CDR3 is TGTGCCAGCATGATGGGTGCTTTCTTT.

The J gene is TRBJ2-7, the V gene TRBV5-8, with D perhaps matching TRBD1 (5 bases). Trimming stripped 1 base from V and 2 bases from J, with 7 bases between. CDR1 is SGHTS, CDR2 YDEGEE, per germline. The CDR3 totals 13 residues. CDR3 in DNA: TGTGCCAGCAGCTTGTTGACAGCCTACGAGCAGTACTTC. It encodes CASSLLTAYEQYF.

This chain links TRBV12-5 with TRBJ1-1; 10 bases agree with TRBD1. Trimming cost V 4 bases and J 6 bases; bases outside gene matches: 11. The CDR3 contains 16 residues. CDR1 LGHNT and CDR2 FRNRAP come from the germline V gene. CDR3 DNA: TGTGCTAGTGGTTGGGGGACAGGGGAGACAGTCCCTGAAGCTTTCTTT. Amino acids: CASGWGTGETVPEAFF.

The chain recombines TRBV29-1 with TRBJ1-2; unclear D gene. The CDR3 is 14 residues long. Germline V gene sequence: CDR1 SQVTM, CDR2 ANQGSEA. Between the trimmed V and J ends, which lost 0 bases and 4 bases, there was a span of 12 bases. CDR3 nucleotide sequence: TGCAGCGTTGAAGATCTCAAAGGACTCTATGGCTACACCTTC. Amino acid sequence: CSVEDLKGLYGYTF.

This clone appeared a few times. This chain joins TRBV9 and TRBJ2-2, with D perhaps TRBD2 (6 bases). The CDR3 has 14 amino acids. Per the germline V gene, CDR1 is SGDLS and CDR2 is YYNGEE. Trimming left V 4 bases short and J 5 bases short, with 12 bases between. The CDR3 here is CASSTRLETGELFF. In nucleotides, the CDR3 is TGTGCCAGCAGCACCCGACTAGAGACCGGGGAGCTGTTTTTT.

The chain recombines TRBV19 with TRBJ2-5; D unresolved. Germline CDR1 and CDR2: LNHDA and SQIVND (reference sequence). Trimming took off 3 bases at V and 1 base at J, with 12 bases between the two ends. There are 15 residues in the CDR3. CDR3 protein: CASSIEQTSQETQYF. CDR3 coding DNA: TGTGCCAGTAGTATCGAACAGACAAGCCAAGAGACCCAGTACTTC.

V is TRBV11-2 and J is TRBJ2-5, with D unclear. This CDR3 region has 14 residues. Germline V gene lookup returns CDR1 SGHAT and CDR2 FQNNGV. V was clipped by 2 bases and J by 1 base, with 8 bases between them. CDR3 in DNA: TGTGCCAGCAGCTTAATACAGTTCCAAGAGACCCAGTACTTC. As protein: CASSLIQFQETQYF.

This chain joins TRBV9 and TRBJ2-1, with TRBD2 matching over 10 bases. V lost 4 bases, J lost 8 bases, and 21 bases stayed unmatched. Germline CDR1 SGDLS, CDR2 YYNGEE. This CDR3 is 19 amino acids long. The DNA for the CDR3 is TGTGCCAGCAGCCGAGATAACCTGCAAGCGGGGGGGATTAACGATGAGCAGTTCTTC. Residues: CASSRDNLQAGGINDEQFF.

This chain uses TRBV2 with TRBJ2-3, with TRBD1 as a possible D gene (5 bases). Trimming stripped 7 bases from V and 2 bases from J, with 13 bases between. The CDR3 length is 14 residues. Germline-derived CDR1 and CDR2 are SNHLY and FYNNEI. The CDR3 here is CASISGSYTDTQYF. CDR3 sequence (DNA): TGTGCCAGCATCTCAGGGTCTTACACAGATACGCAGTATTTT.

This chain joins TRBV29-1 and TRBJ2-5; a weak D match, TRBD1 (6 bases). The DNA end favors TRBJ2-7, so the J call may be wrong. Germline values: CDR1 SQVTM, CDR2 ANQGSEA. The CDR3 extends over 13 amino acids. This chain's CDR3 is CSVETGLSYEQYF. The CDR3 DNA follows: TGCAGCGTAGAGACAGGACTCTCCTACGAGCAGTACTTC.

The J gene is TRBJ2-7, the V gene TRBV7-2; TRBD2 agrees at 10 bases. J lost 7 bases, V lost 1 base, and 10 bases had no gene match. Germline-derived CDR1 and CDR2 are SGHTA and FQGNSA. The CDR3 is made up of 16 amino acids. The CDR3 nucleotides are TGTGCCAGCAGCTTAGAGCGCGCTAGCGGGAGATTAGAGCAGTACTTC. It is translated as CASSLERASGRLEQYF.

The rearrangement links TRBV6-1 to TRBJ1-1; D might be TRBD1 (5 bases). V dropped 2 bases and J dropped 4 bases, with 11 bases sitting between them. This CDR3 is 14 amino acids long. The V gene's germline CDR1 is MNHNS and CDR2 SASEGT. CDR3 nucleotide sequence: TGTGCCAGCAGTGAAAGGGGAGGGCCCACTGAAGCTTTCTTT. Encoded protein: CASSERGGPTEAFF.